These 17 T cell receptor beta chains originate from one sample sequenced in a study of PD-1 blockade in classical Hodgkin lymphoma. Exposure to brentuximab vedotin varied, and each patient had relapsed following autologous stem cell transplantation. Sequencing was performed with immunoSEQ multiplex PCR; in TCRdb, only in-frame clones are kept and a portion is missing. The profile shows more than 30,000 clones, less than 85% of them singletons. Specimen: peripheral blood mononuclear cells (PBMCs), collected before the second cycle of nivolumab. Receptor source: a human donor with classical Hodgkin lymphoma.

This clone is a singleton in its sample. This sequence joins TRBV7-2 and TRBJ2-1, with 13 bases lining up with TRBD2. The CDR3 has 18 residues. CDR1 and CDR2 from the germline V gene are SGHTA and FQGNSA. V lost 5 bases and J lost 2; bases outside the gene matches: 9. The CDR3 protein is CASSQPGLAGITYNEQFF. CDR3 bases: TGTGCCAGCAGCCAGCCGGGACTAGCGGGGATCACCTACAATGAGCAGTTCTTC. The variable domain in full, completed from reference TRBV7-2 and TRBJ2-1, reads GAGVSQSPSNKVTEKGKDVELRCDPISGHTALYWYRQSLGQGLEFLIYFQGNSAPDKSGLPSDRFSAERTGGSVSTLTIQRTQQEDSAVYLCASSQPGLAGITYNEQFFGPGTRLTVL.

This clone has only a few counts. This chain joins TRBV29-1 and TRBJ2-3; D ambiguous. Trimming stripped 3 bases from V and 2 bases from J, with 9 bases between. Looked up from germline, CDR1 is SQVTM and CDR2 is ANQGSEA. The length of the CDR3 is 13 residues. DNA for the CDR3: TGCAGCGTTGACTATGGAATCACAGATACGCAGTATTTT. Translated: CSVDYGITDTQYF.

The chain employs TRBV7-9 and TRBJ2-1; 10 bases are a match to TRBD1. With 5 bases clipped from V and 12 bases from J, the junction kept 7 bases outside the gene matches. The germline CDR1 and CDR2 sequences are SEHNR and FQNEAQ (reference sequence). This CDR3 region has 13 residues. The CDR3 region is CASSLLGTGVQFF. Here the CDR3 DNA reads TGTGCCAGCAGCCTTCTGGGGACAGGGGTGCAGTTCTTC. The full variable domain, in which reference TRBV7-9 and TRBJ2-1 provide the parts outside the CDR3, is DTGVSQNPRHKITKRGQNVTFRCDPISEHNRLYWYRQTLGQGPEFLTYFQNEAQLEKSRLLSDRFSAERPKGSFSTLEIQRTEQGDSAMYLCASSLLGTGVQFFGPGTRLTVL.

The rearrangement uses TRBV7-8 and TRBJ2-1; unclear D gene. The CDR3 spans 14 residues. From germline, CDR1 is SGHVS and CDR2 FQNEAQ. Trimming left V 1 base short and J 6 bases short, with 10 bases between. The chain's CDR3 is CASSLDPDVNEQFF. CDR3 nucleotide sequence: TGTGCCAGCAGCTTAGACCCGGACGTCAATGAGCAGTTCTTC.

The rearrangement links TRBV11-3 to TRBJ2-7, with 7 bases that match TRBD2. Per germline, CDR1 SGHNT and CDR2 YENEEA. This CDR3 has 13 amino acids. J gave up 3 bases and V 1 base, and 0 bases lay outside the gene matches. CDR3 loop: CASSLGGGYEQYF. DNA for the CDR3: TGTGCCAGCAGCTTAGGCGGGGGCTACGAGCAGTACTTC.

The V gene is TRBV10-2, the J gene TRBJ2-7; no clear D. The CDR3 consists of 11 residues. The V gene lost 8 bases and the J gene lost 4 bases, with 9 bases spanning the gap. Germline CDR1 and CDR2: WSHSY and SAAADI. As DNA, the CDR3 is TGCGCCAGCTGGGGTGGGTACGAGCAGTACTTC. Residues: CASWGGYEQYF.

The chain recombines TRBV19 with TRBJ1-2; TRBD1 matches 9 bases. V was clipped by 7 bases and J by 4 bases; unmatched bases: 10. There are 15 residues in the CDR3. Germline CDR1 reads LNHDA; CDR2 reads SQIVND (reference sequence). The CDR3 region is CASTRRTDRGYGYTF. CDR3 nucleotide sequence: TGTGCCAGTACGAGGCGGACGGACAGGGGCTATGGCTACACCTTC.

This clone was seen a few times. The CDR3 DNA reads TGTGCCAGCAGCGCCAGGACAGGGGGCTCTGGAAACACCATATATTTT. Its protein is CASSARTGGSGNTIYF. The chain is built from TRBV9 and TRBJ1-3; TRBD1 matches at 10 bases. J gave up 0 bases and V 3 bases, and 3 bases lay outside the gene matches. This CDR3 is 16 amino acids long. Germline CDR1 is SGDLS and CDR2 is YYNGEE.

V usage is TRBV7-9 and J usage is TRBJ2-3, with D possibly being TRBD1 (6 bases). Trimming removed 5 bases at V and 5 bases at J, with 26 bases between. The CDR3 has 18 amino acids. Germline V gives CDR1 SEHNR, CDR2 FQNEAQ (reference sequence). The CDR3 region has the DNA TGTGCCAGCAGCGTAGGGATACTGTGGGGGCGAGTGGGAGATACGCAGTATTTT. It codes for CASSVGILWGRVGDTQYF.

J is TRBJ2-2 and V is TRBV4-1; the match to TRBD2 covers 15 bases. This CDR3 region has 16 residues. Germline V gives CDR1 MGHRA, CDR2 YSYEKL. V was pared by 3 bases and J by 7 bases, with 3 bases of the junction left unmatched. DNA of the CDR3: TGCGCCAGCAGCCAGAGGGGACTAGCGGGGGGCGGGGAGCTGTTTTTT. Protein product: CASSQRGLAGGGELFF.

This chain joins TRBV9 and TRBJ2-1, with D tentatively TRBD2 (6 bases). The germline V and J ends were trimmed by 0 bases and 0 bases, with 19 bases remaining between them. Per the germline V gene, CDR1 is SGDLS and CDR2 is YYNGEE. CDR3 length: 19 residues. CDR3 region: CASSVVDTPGGGSYNEQFF. CDR3 coding DNA: TGTGCCAGCAGCGTAGTGGATACCCCCGGGGGTGGCTCCTACAATGAGCAGTTCTTC. The whole variable domain, filled in from reference TRBV9 and TRBJ2-1, reads DSGVTQTPKHLITATGQRVTLRCSPRSGDLSVYWYQQSLDQGLQFLIQYYNGEERAKGNILERFSAQQFPDLHSELNLSSLELGDSALYFCASSVVDTPGGGSYNEQFFGPGTRLTVL.

The rearrangement joins TRBV30 to TRBJ1-1, with 8 positions matching TRBD1. V was clipped by 2 bases and J by 1 base; unmatched bases: 6. The CDR3 runs 15 residues. CDR1 GTSNPN and CDR2 SVGIG come from the germline V gene (reference sequence). This CDR3 is CAWSTWDRQNTEAFF. In DNA form, the CDR3 reads TGTGCCTGGAGTACCTGGGACAGGCAGAACACTGAAGCTTTCTTT.

The V and J genes are TRBV5-1 and TRBJ2-7, with D possibly TRBD2 on 7 matching bases. Germline V gene sequence: CDR1 SGHRS, CDR2 YFSETQ. The CDR3 covers 14 residues. Trimming left V 4 bases short and J 6 bases short, with 17 bases between. This CDR3 is CASSPEGGGLEQYF. The CDR3 nucleotides read TGCGCCAGCAGCCCGGAAGGGGGGGGGCTCGAGCAGTACTTC.

This clone occurred once. This chain joins TRBV11-2 and TRBJ2-3, with 12 positions matching TRBD2. The germline CDR1 and CDR2 sequences are SGHAT and FQNNGV. This CDR3 contains 16 residues. Germline trimming cut 3 bases from V and 0 bases from J; bases unmatched to any gene: 1. The CDR3 is CASSFLAGGSTDTQYF. CDR3 nucleotide sequence: TGTGCCAGCAGCTTCCTAGCGGGGGGGAGCACAGATACGCAGTATTTT.

The chain joins TRBV10-3 to TRBJ1-1, with D unresolved. V was shortened by 0 bases and J by 0 bases, with 5 bases between the two germline ends. The germline gives CDR1 ENHRY, CDR2 SYGVKD. The CDR3 contains 14 residues. CDR3 protein: CAISESGLNTEAFF. CDR3 nucleotide sequence: TGTGCCATCAGTGAGTCGGGCTTGAACACTGAAGCTTTCTTT.

The V and J genes are TRBV18 and TRBJ2-7, with unresolved D. V was pared by 3 bases and J by 2 bases, with 11 bases between. CDR3 length: 14 residues. Germline CDR1 and CDR2: KGHSH and LQKENI. CDR3 DNA sequence: TGTGCCAGCTCACCCTCCGGACGGGCCTACGAGCAGTACTTC. It encodes CASSPSGRAYEQYF.

V is TRBV5-6 and J is TRBJ2-3; D unresolved. The V gene's germline CDR1 is SGHDT and CDR2 YYEEEE. The CDR3 contains 12 residues. V lost 6 bases to trimming and J lost 0 bases, with 5 bases between them. The CDR3 nucleotides read TGTGCCAGCATGCAGAGCACAGATACGCAGTATTTT. Its translation is CASMQSTDTQYF.